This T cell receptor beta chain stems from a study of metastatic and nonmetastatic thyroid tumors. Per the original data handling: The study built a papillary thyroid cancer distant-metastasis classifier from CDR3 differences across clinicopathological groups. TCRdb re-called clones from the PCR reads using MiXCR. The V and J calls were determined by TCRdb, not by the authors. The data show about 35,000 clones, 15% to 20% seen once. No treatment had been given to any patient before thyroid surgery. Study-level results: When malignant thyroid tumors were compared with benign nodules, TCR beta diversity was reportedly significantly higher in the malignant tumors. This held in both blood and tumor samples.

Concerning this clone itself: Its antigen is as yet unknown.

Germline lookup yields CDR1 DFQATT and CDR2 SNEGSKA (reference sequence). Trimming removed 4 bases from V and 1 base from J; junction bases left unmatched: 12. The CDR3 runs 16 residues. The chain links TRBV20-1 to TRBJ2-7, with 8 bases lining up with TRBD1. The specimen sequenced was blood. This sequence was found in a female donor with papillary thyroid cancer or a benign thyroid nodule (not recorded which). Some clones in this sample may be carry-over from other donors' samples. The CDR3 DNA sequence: TGCAGTGCTATTCTCACGAACAGGGGGAGTTCCTACGAGCAGTACTTC. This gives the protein CSAILTNRGSSYEQYF.